Described below is a single T cell receptor beta chain sequence and its context. The data were obtained in a study of cytomegalovirus exposure and HLA in healthy donors. The germline CDR1 and CDR2 sequences are MNHNS and SASEGT. J gave up 7 bases and V 3 bases, and 17 bases lay outside the gene matches. There are 19 residues in the CDR3. This PCR relied on a set of 60 Vbeta primers and 13 Jbeta primers. TCRdb's copy holds only in-frame clones and misses some; the assay was immunoSEQ multiplex PCR. The table includes approximately 180,000 clones, over 65% detected once. The rearrangement uses TRBV6-1 and TRBJ2-1; 11 bases match TRBD1. The sequenced sample consisted of PBMCs. The TCR originated in an older woman in good health and CMV-seropositive. Here the CDR3 reads CASSEDRGLRAGSKNEQFF. The CDR3 coding sequence is TGTGCCAGCAGTGAGGACAGGGGGCTAAGAGCCGGGAGCAAGAATGAGCAGTTCTTC.